This T cell receptor beta chain was retrieved from a study of T cells in Graves' hyperthyroidism and ophthalmopathy. In this sample, this clonotype turned up a few times. What it binds is unknown. Whole-study results and caveats: Blood also showed most of the thyroid clonotypes that were expanded above 0.001.

Regions amplified from RNA transcripts were the TCR beta CDR3 regions. A first-round RT-PCR of the TCR CDR3 used the HTBI primer set. TCRdb independently ran MiXCR on the multiplex PCR reads; one entry per CDR3 protein. The sample comprises around 300,000 distinct CDR3 sequences, approximately 20% of which are singletons, and around 64% rests with the top ten. This clonotype originated in a man aged 25-45 years with Graves' ophthalmopathy. The specimen sequenced was blood.

CDR3 protein: CASSPAAVGSQPQHF. DNA of the CDR3: TGTGCCAGCAGCCCAGCGGCAGTGGGAAGTCAGCCCCAGCATTTT. V is TRBV7-8 and J is TRBJ1-5; D not certain. V was pared by 5 bases and J by 6 bases, with 17 bases between. This CDR3 region has 15 residues. Germline V gives CDR1 SGHVS, CDR2 FQNEAQ.